This T cell receptor beta chain was retrieved from a study of blood T cell repertoires in COVID-19. Study-level background: Spain, Italy and the United States supplied samples that represented acute and convalescent COVID-19.

Germline CDR1 reads LNHDA; CDR2 reads SQIVND (reference sequence). The V end was cut by 6 bases, the J end by 6 bases, with 14 bases between. The CDR3 has 13 residues. Sequenced by immunoSEQ multiplex PCR; TCRdb stores in-frame clones only, minus some. The table has 130,000 to 150,000 clones, over 80% seen once; the top ten hold 5.8%. The study assigned cohorts using participant-reported clinical history. This receptor was taken from a woman aged 50 to 60 who had been exposed to COVID-19. V gene TRBV19 combines with J gene TRBJ1-1; D may be TRBD1 (6 bases). Sequenced input: PBMCs or T cells enriched from blood (not recorded which). Here the CDR3 reads CASRGGSGAEAFF. The CDR3 DNA follows: TGTGCCAGTAGAGGGGGTTCCGGGGCTGAAGCTTTCTTT.